The source of this TCR beta chain is a study of OX40 agonist ivuxolimab in advanced cancers. Across the study: At doses from 0.01 to 10 mg/kg, patients were given intravenous ivuxolimab every 2 weeks. The study, taken as a whole, reports: The antigen specificity of the peripheral T cells (those that were expanded) was not determined.

Some clones are missing from TCRdb's copy, which holds only in-frame ones; the method was immunoSEQ multiplex PCR. Of around 91,000 clones listed, approximately 89% are singletons. As for this clone: Antigen unknown.

Germline values: CDR1 KGHSH, CDR2 LQKENI. Between the trimmed V and J ends, which lost 5 bases and 5 bases, there was a span of 16 bases. The CDR3 spans 15 residues. The chain is built from TRBV18 and TRBJ1-5; D possibly corresponds to TRBD1 (5 bases). The sequencing used CD4+ or CD8+ T cells sorted from blood, collected in a trial of the OX40 agonist ivuxolimab. The source of this sequence is an adult with an advanced solid tumor such as melanoma, head and neck, liver or kidney cancer. In DNA form, the CDR3 reads TGTGCCAGCTCAGAGTGGCAGGGAGGCGATCAGCCCCAGCATTTT. Protein: CASSEWQGGDQPQHF. The variable domain in full, completed from reference TRBV18 and TRBJ1-5, reads NAGVMQNPRHLVRRRGQEARLRCSPMKGHSHVYWYRQLPEEGLKFMVYLQKENIIDESGMPKERFSAEFPKEGPSILRIQQVVRGDSAAYFCASSEWQGGDQPQHFGDGTRLSIL.